This T cell receptor beta chain stems from a study of blood T cell repertoires in COVID-19. In the original processing: Reference gene primer amplification gave estimated nucleated cell counts. The assay was immunoSEQ multiplex PCR, and TCRdb's table has in-frame clones only and misses some. The V and J calls and clone size are taken from that table; D and trimming were inferred from the DNA. The sample records fewer than 95,000 clones, roughly nine tenths being singletons. V lost 0 bases to trimming and J lost 5 bases, with 10 bases between them. CDR3 size: 13 residues. The germline V gene encodes CDR1 GTSNPN and CDR2 SVGIG (reference sequence).

This rearrangement joins TRBV30 to TRBJ1-1, with unresolved D. Material for sequencing was peripheral blood. The clonotype was recovered from a man in his fifties or sixties with acute or convalescent COVID-19. CDR3 sequence (DNA): TGTGCCTGGAGTGTAATCGCCGGGACTGAAGCTTTCTTT. It specifies CAWSVIAGTEAFF.